This TCR beta chain is drawn from a study of shared clonotypes between healthy human individuals. Germline CDR1 SGHVS, CDR2 FNYEAQ. The CDR3 sequence is 15 residues long. The germline V and J ends were trimmed by 5 bases and 1 base, with 14 bases remaining between them. The donors were all Caucasian adults (living in Nashville, Tennessee). Concerning this clone: No antigen is known for it.

Profiling relied on immunoSEQ multiplex PCR, and the TCRdb table lists in-frame clones only, not all of them. The sample shows just over 2,000,000 clones, 85% to 95% of them seen only once. Findings of the study overall: The rarefaction results pointed to incomplete sorted-subset sequencing despite large depth.

V and J are TRBV7-6 and TRBJ1-1; D is undetermined. The source is a man younger than 35 in good health. Sequencing was carried out using naive CD4+ T cells sorted from blood. Stated subset: CD45RA+ positively selected. This chain's CDR3 is CASSRYGGKNTEAFF. The DNA of the CDR3 is TGTGCCAGCAGCCGATATGGAGGGAAGAACACTGAAGCTTTCTTT.